A single sample is the source of the 9 T cell receptor beta chains below, sequenced in a study of quantifying T cell responses using KT2 cells. Across the study: TCR alpha and beta constant-region primers primed reverse transcription of RNA.

Each cDNA got a UMI-containing oligo ligated at its 3' end. First-round PCR used 4 cycles and beta primers RC1.1 and RC1.2 covering TRBC1 and TRBC2. Each CDR3 protein is one row after TCRdb ran MiXCR on the UMI-ligation and nested PCR reads. Here the sample spans 25,000 to 35,000 distinct CDR3 sequences, around a tenth being singletons. Sequences were obtained from PBMCs spiked with cells of the T cell clone KT2. All receptors come from a human donor.

There are many counts of this clonotype. The chain is built from TRBV4-3 and TRBJ1-2; 7 bases match TRBD1. The CDR3 is 15 residues long. The V gene end was trimmed by 0 bases and the J gene end by 4 bases; junction bases not matched to a gene: 5. Per the germline V gene, CDR1 is LGHNA and CDR2 is YSLEER. CDR3 sequence: CASSQELQGSYGYTF. DNA for the CDR3: TGCGCCAGCAGCCAAGAACTACAGGGGAGCTATGGCTACACCTTC.

This clonotype has more than one count but fewer than ten. This chain joins TRBV5-1 and TRBJ1-6, with D tentatively TRBD1 (5 bases). V lost 3 bases and J lost 6, with 13 bases in between. Germline CDR1 reads SGHRS; CDR2 reads YFSETQ. The CDR3 is 15 amino acids. CDR3 nucleotides: TGCGCCAGCAGCTGGGCAGGGTCGGGTAATTCACCCCTCCACTTT. The encoded protein is CASSWAGSGNSPLHF.

In this sample, this clonotype turned up many times. The CDR3 DNA sequence: TGCGCCAGCAGCTTGAATCCGGGGGGGGCCTACGAGCAGTACTTC. Residues: CASSLNPGGAYEQYF. This rearrangement joins TRBV5-1 to TRBJ2-7; 8 bases are shared with TRBD2. Germline V gene sequence: CDR1 SGHRS, CDR2 YFSETQ. The V and J ends lost 1 base and 2 bases, in that order; junction bases with no gene match: 5. This CDR3 comprises 15 residues.

This clonotype was counted between two and nine times. CDR3 sequence reads: CASSRMGARVSYEQYF. DNA for the CDR3: TGTGCCAGCAGCCGGATGGGGGCCAGAGTAAGCTACGAGCAGTACTTC. The chain joins TRBV5-6 to TRBJ2-7, with D maybe TRBD1 (6 bases). Germline V gene lookup returns CDR1 SGHDT and CDR2 YYEEEE. Trimming removed 4 bases at V and 3 bases at J, with 20 bases between. The CDR3 is 16 amino acids. Full variable domain (remainder filled in from reference TRBV5-6 and TRBJ2-7): DAGVTQSPTHLIKTRGQQVTLRCSPKSGHDTVSWYQQALGQGPQFIFQYYEEEERQRGNFPDRFSGHQFPNYSSELNVNALLLGDSALYLCASSRMGARVSYEQYFGPGTRLTVT.

To note about this clonotype: A much more abundant neighbour one base away suggests this may be a read error. The CDR3 DNA is TGTGCCAGCAGCTTACAAAGAGACAGTACCTACGAGCAGTACTTC. Its translation: CASSLQRDSTYEQYF. The chain carries TRBV7-2 and TRBJ2-7; D is perhaps TRBD1 (5 bases). This CDR3 spans 15 amino acids. Germline V lookup: CDR1 SGHTA, CDR2 FQGNSA. With 2 bases removed from V and 2 bases from J, the gap between germline ends came to 13 bases. The full variable domain, its missing parts supplied by reference TRBV7-2 and TRBJ2-7, is GAGVSQSPSNKVTEKGKDVELRCDPISGHTALYWYRQSLGQGLEFLIYFQGNSAPDKSGLPSDRFSAERTGGSVSTLTIQRTQQEDSAVYLCASSLQRDSTYEQYFGPGTRLTVT.

The rearrangement joins TRBV2 to TRBJ2-7; 8 bases are shared with TRBD2. The CDR3 sequence is 13 residues long. Germline trimming cut 5 bases from V and 3 bases from J; bases unmatched to any gene: 3. The germline V gene has CDR1 SNHLY and CDR2 FYNNEI. The CDR3 here is CASSRAGGYEQYF. Here the CDR3 DNA reads TGTGCCAGCAGTAGGGCGGGGGGCTACGAGCAGTACTTC.

This clonotype appeared many times. The V gene is TRBV10-3, the J gene TRBJ2-7; the match to TRBD2 covers 8 bases. CDR3 length equals 14 residues. V lost 6 bases, J lost 0 bases, and 4 bases stayed unmatched. Germline CDR1 and CDR2: ENHRY and SYGVKD. In DNA form, the CDR3 reads TGTGCCATCAGCTCGAGCGGGAGCTCCTACGAGCAGTACTTC. This gives the protein CAISSSGSSYEQYF.

This clonotype was counted many times. The V gene is TRBV27, the J gene TRBJ2-7, with D possibly TRBD2 on 6 matching bases. V was shortened by 5 bases and J by 2 bases, with 16 bases between the two germline ends. The germline gives CDR1 MNHEY, CDR2 SMNVEV (reference sequence). The length of the CDR3 is 15 residues. The CDR3 loop reads CASSSPGTGAYEQYF. CDR3 bases: TGTGCCAGCAGTAGTCCCGGGACTGGGGCCTACGAGCAGTACTTC.

The rearrangement links TRBV5-1 to TRBJ2-3; D gene ambiguous. CDR3 length: 15 amino acids. Trimming shortened V by 0 bases and J by 0 bases, and 8 bases separated the two germline ends. Looked up from germline, CDR1 is SGHRS and CDR2 is YFSETQ. CDR3 DNA sequence: TGCGCCAGCAGCTTGGCCCAGCGAAGCACAGATACGCAGTATTTT. Amino acid sequence: CASSLAQRSTDTQYF.